This entry lists 2 T cell receptor beta chains sequenced from one sample in a study of blood T cell repertoires in COVID-19. TCRdb's table, derived via immunoSEQ multiplex PCR, lists solely in-frame clones and lacks some. The sample holds around 99,000 clones, roughly 78% seen once. The material sequenced was peripheral blood. Every receptor here comes from a woman older than 75 with active or convalescent COVID-19.

CDR3 region: CASSPPGTVIHEQYF. CDR3 DNA: TGTGCCAGCAGTCCCCCGGGGACAGTGATCCACGAGCAGTACTTC. The V gene is TRBV28, the J gene TRBJ2-7, with 7 bases fitting TRBD1. CDR3 length: 15 residues. Germline lookup yields CDR1 MDHEN and CDR2 SYDVKM. The V gene end was trimmed by 5 bases and the J gene end by 5 bases; junction bases not matched to a gene: 12.

The table lists this clone with a few counts. The same CDR3 also results from other DNA sequences found in this sample. V usage is TRBV30 and J usage is TRBJ1-6; D not resolved. The CDR3 spans 15 residues. Germline-derived CDR1 and CDR2 are GTSNPN and SVGIG (reference sequence). The V end was cut by 0 bases, the J end by 5 bases, with 11 bases between. As DNA, the CDR3 is TGTGCCTGGAGTGTACTAGGCCCAGATAATTCACCCCTCCACTTT. Protein: CAWSVLGPDNSPLHF. The entire variable domain, with the rest obtained from reference TRBV30 and TRBJ1-6, is as follows: SQTIHQWPATLVQPVGSPLSLECTVEGTSNPNLYWYRQAAGRGLQLLFYSVGIGQISSEVPQNLSASRPQDRQFILSSKKLLLSDSGFYLCAWSVLGPDNSPLHFGNGTRLTVT.